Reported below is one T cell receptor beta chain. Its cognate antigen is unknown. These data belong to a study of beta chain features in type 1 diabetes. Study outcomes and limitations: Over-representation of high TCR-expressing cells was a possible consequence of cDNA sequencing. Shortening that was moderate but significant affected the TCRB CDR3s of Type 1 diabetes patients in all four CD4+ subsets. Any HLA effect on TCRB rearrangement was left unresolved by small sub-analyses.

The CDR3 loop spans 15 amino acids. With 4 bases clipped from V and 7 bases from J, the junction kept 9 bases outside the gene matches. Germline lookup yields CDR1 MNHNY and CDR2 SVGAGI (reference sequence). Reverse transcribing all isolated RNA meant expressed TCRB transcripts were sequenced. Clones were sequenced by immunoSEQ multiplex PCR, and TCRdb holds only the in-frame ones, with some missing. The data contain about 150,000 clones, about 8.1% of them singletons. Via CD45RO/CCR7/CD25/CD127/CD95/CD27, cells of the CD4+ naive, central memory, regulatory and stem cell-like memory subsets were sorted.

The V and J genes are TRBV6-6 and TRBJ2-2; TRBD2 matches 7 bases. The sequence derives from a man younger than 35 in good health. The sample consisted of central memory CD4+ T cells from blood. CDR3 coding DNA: TGTGCCAGCAGTTTTAGGCGGGAGCGGGGCGGGGAGCTGTTTTTT. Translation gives CASSFRRERGGELFF.